The T cell receptor beta chain under discussion was sequenced for a study of blood T cell repertoires in COVID-19. Across the whole study: Sources were T cells, B-cell-depleted T cells, or PBMCs; the material itself was cDNA or gDNA.

Authors' methods: The authors estimated nucleated cell counts from reference gene primer amplification. Only in-frame clones appear in the TCRdb table, and some are missing; sequencing was by immunoSEQ multiplex PCR. The D gene and trimming were derived from the DNA, and the V and J assignments and clone size from that table. Among roughly 230,000 clones, 85% were seen once, and the ten largest hold 5.1%. Trimming took 3 bases from V and 5 from J; bases not matched to a gene: 10. In germline, CDR1 is MDHEN, CDR2 SYDVKM. CDR3 length: 16 residues. Seattle enrolled patients during active infection and tracked them longitudinally.

The sequence was obtained from a man aged 45-65 years with COVID-19, enrolled during active disease. Sequencing was carried out using peripheral blood. This chain joins TRBV28 and TRBJ1-1, with 9 bases lining up with TRBD1. The CDR3: CASSLGGQGWGTEAFF. DNA for the CDR3: TGTGCCAGCAGTTTGGGGGGACAGGGTTGGGGTACTGAAGCTTTCTTT.